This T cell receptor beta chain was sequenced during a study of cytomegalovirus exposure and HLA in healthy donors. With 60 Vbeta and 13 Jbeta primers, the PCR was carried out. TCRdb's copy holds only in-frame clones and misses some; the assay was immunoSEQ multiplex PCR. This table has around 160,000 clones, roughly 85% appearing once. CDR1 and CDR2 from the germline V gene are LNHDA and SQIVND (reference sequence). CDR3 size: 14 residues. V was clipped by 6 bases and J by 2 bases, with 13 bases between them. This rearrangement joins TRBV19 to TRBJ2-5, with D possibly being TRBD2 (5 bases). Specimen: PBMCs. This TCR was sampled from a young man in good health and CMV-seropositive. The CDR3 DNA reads TGTGCCAGTAGCTGGCGGGTAACACAAGAGACCCAGTACTTC. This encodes CASSWRVTQETQYF.